Below, 31 T cell receptor beta chains from the same sample are listed, as sequenced in a study of CD8 T cells in ankylosing spondylitis. One entry per CDR3 protein, called by TCRdb with MiXCR from the 5' RACE reads. The sample holds 300,000 to 400,000 distinct CDR3 sequences; around 10% are singletons and the top ten take about 10%. Sequenced input: blood, either unsorted or a sorted T cell fraction (not recorded which). Receptors were obtained from a female donor with ankylosing spondylitis or in good health (not recorded which).

This clonotype has just a few counts. This chain joins TRBV10-3 and TRBJ2-5; TRBD1 agrees at 7 bases. The ends lost 4 bases at V and 1 base at J; junction bases unmatched: 9. Germline V CDR1 and CDR2: ENHRY, SYGVKD. This CDR3 comprises 16 residues. The CDR3 DNA reads TGTGCCATCAGTGGTCGGAGTGACAGGGTCCAAGAGACCCAGTACTTC. Its translation is CAISGRSDRVQETQYF.

Ten or more counts support this clonotype. The chain employs TRBV5-1 and TRBJ2-2; possibly TRBD1 for D (6 bases). Germline CDR1 SGHRS, CDR2 YFSETQ. CDR3 length: 16 amino acids. Trimming took 0 bases from V and 3 from J, leaving 12 bases between them. This chain's CDR3 is CASSLGGGVDTGELFF. DNA of the CDR3: TGCGCCAGCAGCTTGGGAGGGGGAGTAGACACCGGGGAGCTGTTTTTT.

Remarks on this clonotype: Just one base apart from a much larger clone, this may be a read error. The chain has TRBV28 and TRBJ2-7; TRBD2 aligns across 7 bases. This CDR3 has 16 residues. The germline V gene has CDR1 MDHEN and CDR2 SYDVKM. The CDR3 sequence is CASSLSGPGRAYEHYF. The CDR3 DNA sequence: TGTGCCAGCAGTTTATCGGGCCCTGGGAGGGCCTACGAGCACTACTTC.

The chain carries TRBV4-2 and TRBJ2-5; D is uncertain. V was shortened by 4 bases and J by 5 bases, with 14 bases between the two germline ends. From germline, CDR1 is LGHNA and CDR2 YNFKEQ. The length of the CDR3 is 14 residues. CDR3 residues: CASSRRNLRETQYF. In nucleotides, the CDR3 is TGTGCCAGCAGCCGGCGGAACCTACGGGAGACCCAGTACTTC.

V is TRBV4-2 and J is TRBJ2-2; possibly TRBD1 for D (5 bases). The CDR3 spans 15 residues. Germline V gene lookup returns CDR1 LGHNA and CDR2 YNFKEQ. V lost 6 bases and J 6 bases, leaving 17 bases between the germline ends. The CDR3 region has the DNA TGTGCCAGCAGACCTGGGGCCCTCATCTCCGGGGAGCTGTTTTTT. It is translated as CASRPGALISGELFF.

This clonotype has ten or more counts. The rearrangement joins TRBV12-5 to TRBJ2-3; D ambiguous. The germline V gene encodes CDR1 LGHNT and CDR2 FRNRAP. The CDR3 has 13 amino acids. V dropped 5 bases and J dropped 6 bases, with 12 bases sitting between them. The CDR3, as DNA: TGTGCTAGTGGTGACGCGAGTCGGGATACGCAGTATTTT. This translates into CASGDASRDTQYF.

This clonotype showed up many times. V gene TRBV12-3 or TRBV12-4 combines with J gene TRBJ1-2, with D possibly matching TRBD1 (5 bases). V lost 5 bases to trimming and J lost 8 bases, with 18 bases between them. The length of the CDR3 is 14 residues. The CDR3 region is CASSPRRGVGGYTF. The CDR3 DNA reads TGTGCCAGCAGTCCCAGGCGGGGGGTTGGAGGCTACACCTTC.

There are many counts of this clonotype. The genes are TRBV29-1 and TRBJ2-2, with D perhaps matching TRBD2 (8 bases). Germline V gene sequence: CDR1 SQVTM, CDR2 ANQGSEA. V was pared by 3 bases and J by 7 bases, with 18 bases between. The length of the CDR3 is 15 residues. The CDR3 spells CSVEVVSGTDGELFF. DNA of the CDR3: TGCAGCGTTGAGGTGGTTAGCGGGACAGACGGGGAGCTGTTTTTT.

V and J are TRBV28 and TRBJ1-2; D might be TRBD1 (5 bases). This CDR3 has 14 amino acids. V lost 6 bases, J lost 7 bases, and 18 bases lay in between. Germline V gives CDR1 MDHEN, CDR2 SYDVKM. For the CDR3, the DNA is TGTGCCAGCAGCTCCCTCCGCCCCGGGGCTGGCTACACCTTC. It is translated as CASSSLRPGAGYTF.

V usage is TRBV5-1 and J usage is TRBJ2-1; unclear D gene. CDR3 length: 17 residues. Germline CDR1 is SGHRS and CDR2 is YFSETQ. The V end was cut by 2 bases, the J end by 1 base, with 16 bases between. This CDR3 reads CASSLRWSLGSYNEQFF. In DNA, the CDR3 is TGCGCCAGCAGCTTACGGTGGAGCCTAGGTTCCTACAATGAGCAGTTCTTC.

Ten or more counts support this clonotype. J is TRBJ2-3 and V is TRBV4-2, with D unclear. The CDR3 extends over 14 amino acids. V gave up 0 bases and J gave up 4 bases, with 8 bases separating them. Germline assignment: CDR1 LGHNA and CDR2 YNFKEQ. This chain's CDR3 is CASSQDPMADTQYF. Written as DNA, the CDR3 is TGTGCCAGCAGCCAAGATCCCATGGCAGATACGCAGTATTTT.

At least ten counts were recorded for this clonotype. The chain joins TRBV5-1 to TRBJ2-2; 10 positions match TRBD2. The germline gives CDR1 SGHRS, CDR2 YFSETQ. V dropped 0 bases and J dropped 4; count of bases not matched to a gene: 6. The CDR3 runs 17 residues. CDR3 sequence reads: CASSLVISGGSTGELFF. CDR3 sequence (DNA): TGCGCCAGCAGCTTGGTCATTAGCGGGGGGAGCACCGGGGAGCTGTTTTTT.

This clonotype was observed at least ten times. This chain uses TRBV20-1 with TRBJ2-5; 10 nucleotides line up with TRBD1. The CDR3 is 15 residues long. The germline V gene encodes CDR1 DFQATT and CDR2 SNEGSKA (reference sequence). V was clipped by 2 bases and J by 4 bases; unmatched bases: 7. The CDR3 bases are TGCAGTGCTAGACCAACGGGACAGGGGAGAGAGACCCAGTACTTC. It codes for CSARPTGQGRETQYF.

The chain uses TRBV5-1 and TRBJ1-2; possible D gene TRBD1, 5 bases. CDR1 SGHRS and CDR2 YFSETQ come from the germline V gene. Trimming took off 2 bases at V and 8 bases at J, with 22 bases between the two ends. The CDR3 runs to 16 residues. The CDR3 DNA reads TGCGCCAGCAGCTTATCGGGCTCAGGGAAGGCCCGCGGCTACACCTTC. It translates to CASSLSGSGKARGYTF.

This rearrangement joins TRBV6-5 to TRBJ2-7; 10 bases agree with TRBD2. Trimming removed 4 bases from V and 3 bases from J; junction bases left unmatched: 15. CDR3 length: 18 residues. Germline V gives CDR1 MNHEY, CDR2 SVGAGI. CDR3 region: CASSSNRGQREGLYEQYF. CDR3 coding DNA: TGTGCCAGCAGTTCTAACAGAGGCCAGCGGGAGGGCCTCTACGAGCAGTACTTC.

This clonotype has at least ten counts. The rearrangement uses TRBV20-1 and TRBJ1-1; D is perhaps TRBD1 (5 bases). CDR3 length: 13 residues. V was pared by 3 bases and J by 2 bases, with 10 bases between. Germline loops: CDR1 DFQATT, CDR2 SNEGSKA (reference sequence). CDR3 region: CSARGTRNTEAFF. The CDR3 DNA follows: TGCAGTGCTAGGGGGACGCGAAACACTGAAGCTTTCTTT.

This clonotype was detected ten times or more. The V and J genes are TRBV5-1 and TRBJ1-2, with TRBD1 identical over 11 bases. J gave up 7 bases and V 4 bases, and 9 bases lay outside the gene matches. The CDR3 consists of 15 residues. The V gene's germline CDR1 is SGHRS and CDR2 YFSETQ. The CDR3 DNA reads TGCGCCAGCAGCGCGACCGGACAGGGGGCAAGTGGCTACACCTTC. Protein product: CASSATGQGASGYTF.

There are many counts of this clonotype. The chain recombines TRBV7-2 with TRBJ2-1, with 10 bases lining up with TRBD1. CDR3 length: 17 residues. Germline CDR1 SGHTA, CDR2 FQGNSA. With V trimmed by 1 base and J by 3 bases, 6 bases remained unmatched. The CDR3 sequence: CASSLVSRDRGYNEQFF. The CDR3 region has the DNA TGTGCCAGCAGCTTAGTGTCCCGGGACAGGGGCTACAATGAGCAGTTCTTC. The complete variable domain, with remaining parts taken from reference TRBV7-2 and TRBJ2-1, reads GAGVSQSPSNKVTEKGKDVELRCDPISGHTALYWYRQSLGQGLEFLIYFQGNSAPDKSGLPSDRFSAERTGGSVSTLTIQRTQQEDSAVYLCASSLVSRDRGYNEQFFGPGTRLTVL.

This clonotype has ten or more counts. V and J are TRBV4-3 and TRBJ2-3; unclear D gene. CDR3 length equals 13 residues. Trimming pared 1 base from V and 8 bases from J, leaving 10 bases between. Germline V lookup: CDR1 LGHNA, CDR2 YSLEER. For the CDR3, the DNA is TGCGCCAGCAGCCAAGGGATTCTGGGTACGCAGTATTTT. Protein product: CASSQGILGTQYF.

This clonotype was recorded at least ten times. CDR3 region: CATRGDVGELFF. DNA for the CDR3: TGTGCCACCAGGGGGGACGTCGGGGAGCTGTTTTTT. The chain joins TRBV24-1 to TRBJ2-2; either TRBD1 or TRBD2 may supply D (5 bases each). The V and J ends lost 7 bases and 7 bases respectively, with 9 bases between them. This CDR3 is 12 amino acids long. Germline V gene data show CDR1 as KGHDR and CDR2 as SFDVKD.

This clonotype has at least ten counts. The chain links TRBV20-1 to TRBJ1-5, with D possibly TRBD1 on 5 matching bases. Germline V gene lookup returns CDR1 DFQATT and CDR2 SNEGSKA (reference sequence). The CDR3 sequence is 13 residues long. V dropped 3 bases and J dropped 7 bases, with 13 bases sitting between them. The CDR3 sequence: CSASGGWSQPQHF. The CDR3 nucleotides read TGCAGTGCTAGCGGGGGATGGAGCCAGCCCCAGCATTTT.

This clonotype was seen more than once but under ten times. The V and J genes are TRBV5-1 and TRBJ1-6, with 10 bases matching TRBD1. The CDR3 length is 14 residues. V was clipped by 4 bases and J by 8 bases; unmatched bases: 3. Germline loops: CDR1 SGHRS, CDR2 YFSETQ. CDR3 protein: CASSTTGGDSPLHF. CDR3 nucleotides: TGCGCCAGCAGCACGACAGGGGGCGATTCACCCCTCCACTTT.

This clonotype was detected many times. V gene TRBV7-8 combines with J gene TRBJ1-4; D not certain. The CDR3 contains 14 residues. V was cut by 2 bases and J by 5 bases, with 9 bases left in between. Germline CDR1 and CDR2: SGHVS and FQNEAQ. The CDR3 DNA sequence: TGTGCCAGCAGCTTATTGACCGTAAATGAAAAACTGTTTTTT. Its protein is CASSLLTVNEKLFF.

The J gene is TRBJ1-2, the V gene TRBV12-5; weak D call: TRBD1 (5 bases). The CDR3 loop spans 12 amino acids. Trimming stripped 5 bases from V and 10 bases from J, with 14 bases between. Germline CDR1 LGHNT, CDR2 FRNRAP. The CDR3 DNA follows: TGTGCTAGTGGTACCGGGGCCCGCTACTACACCTTC. Translated: CASGTGARYYTF.

In this sample, this clonotype turned up many times. The chain recombines TRBV7-9 with TRBJ2-7; D is tentatively TRBD1 or TRBD2 (5 bases each). This CDR3 comprises 13 residues. Germline CDR1 reads SEHNR; CDR2 reads FQNEAQ (reference sequence). V gave up 4 bases and J gave up 4 bases, with 11 bases separating them. CDR3 DNA: TGTGCCAGCAGCTATTGGGACGCTTACGAGCAGTACTTC. It yields the protein CASSYWDAYEQYF.

This clonotype was detected ten times or more. The chain links TRBV10-3 to TRBJ2-1, with 9 bases identical to TRBD1. The CDR3 runs 17 residues. V lost 6 bases to trimming and J lost 1 base; unmatched junction nucleotides: 10. Germline-derived CDR1 and CDR2 are ENHRY and SYGVKD. CDR3 in DNA: TGTGCCATCAGGGGACAGGGTATTAGCAGGTCCTACAATGAGCAGTTCTTC. Protein sequence: CAIRGQGISRSYNEQFF.

V and J are TRBV28 and TRBJ2-3; D unresolved. The V gene's germline CDR1 is MDHEN and CDR2 SYDVKM. This CDR3 is built from 14 residues. Between the trimmed V and J ends, which lost 8 bases and 0 bases, there was a span of 12 bases. CDR3 DNA: TGTGCCAGCGGATACGTAGTAAGCACAGATACGCAGTATTTT. It is translated as CASGYVVSTDTQYF.

This clonotype was recorded at least ten times. The rearrangement links TRBV10-3 to TRBJ2-5; D call uncertain. V was trimmed by 3 bases and J by 1 base, leaving 6 bases between them. CDR3 length equals 13 residues. CDR1 is ENHRY and CDR2 is SYGVKD in the germline V gene. The CDR3 region has the DNA TGTGCCATCAGTGAAGTTATCCAAGAGACCCAGTACTTC. Its translation is CAISEVIQETQYF.

V and J are TRBV5-5 and TRBJ2-1; D perhaps matches TRBD1 (6 bases). The CDR3 runs to 15 residues. V dropped 3 bases and J dropped 7 bases, with 17 bases sitting between them. The germline V gene encodes CDR1 SGHKS and CDR2 YYEKEE (reference sequence). CDR3 DNA: TGTGCCAGCAGCTCCCCATGGGGGCTTGGGAATGAGCAGTTCTTC. It yields the protein CASSSPWGLGNEQFF.

In its sample, this clonotype was seen many times. The V and J genes are TRBV25-1 and TRBJ2-6, with no clear D. The CDR3 consists of 17 residues. Germline loops: CDR1 MGHDK, CDR2 SYGVNS. Trimming took off 3 bases at V and 0 bases at J, with 12 bases between the two ends. CDR3 loop: CASSDPDATSGANVLTF. DNA for the CDR3: TGTGCCAGCAGTGACCCCGACGCGACCTCTGGGGCCAACGTCCTGACTTTC.

V gene TRBV5-1 combines with J gene TRBJ2-7; TRBD1 aligns across 7 bases. With 0 bases clipped from V and 5 bases from J, the junction kept 5 bases outside the gene matches. Germline CDR1 SGHRS, CDR2 YFSETQ. The CDR3 loop spans 14 amino acids. The CDR3 nucleotides read TGCGCCAGCAGCTTGGGAGGACAGGATAACGAGCAGTACTTC. Translated, it gives CASSLGGQDNEQYF.